These T cell receptor beta chains were read from a single sample in a study of blood T cell repertoires in COVID-19. Produced via immunoSEQ multiplex PCR; TCRdb's table is partial and in-frame only. This sample has around 140,000 clones, with roughly 85% found just once. Sample: PBMCs or T cells enriched from blood (not recorded which). These receptor sequences come from a woman in her forties or fifties who had recovered from COVID-19. The CDR3 runs from the conserved cysteine through the conserved F or W. Fields, in order: D gene, V gene, J gene, clone size, CDR3 DNA, CDR3 protein. The D gene is left open where the match is weak. The size entry is marked missing in some rows and otherwise reads once, few, many or a size class.

>.|TRBV20-1|TRBJ2-1|.
TGCAGTGCTCTAGCCGAAGCGGAGCAGTTCTTC
CSALAEAEQFF
>TRBD1|TRBV18|TRBJ2-2|.
TGTGCCAGCTCACCACGGAGGACAGGGGGACCGAACACCGGGGAGCTGTTTTTT
CASSPRRTGGPNTGELFF
>TRBD1|TRBV7-8|TRBJ2-3|.
TGTGCCAGCAGCCCGAGGACAGGGAAGCTCACAGATACGCAGTATTTT
CASSPRTGKLTDTQYF
>.|TRBV15|TRBJ1-3|once
TGTGCCACGGCGGCGGCATCTGGAAACACCATATATTTT
CATAAASGNTIYF
>TRBD1|TRBV19|TRBJ1-5|.
TGTGCCAGTAGAGGGACAGGGAATAATCAGCCCCAGCATTTT
CASRGTGNNQPQHF
>.|TRBV5-1|TRBJ2-7|.
TGCGCCAGCAGCTTGGCCAAGGTGCAGGGTACTACCTACGAGCAGTACTTC
CASSLAKVQGTTYEQYF
>TRBD1|TRBV5-4|TRBJ1-1|.
TGTGCCAGCAGCCCCGGGGCAGGGGGAAGTACTGAAGCTTTCTTT
CASSPGAGGSTEAFF
>.|TRBV28|TRBJ1-6|few
TGTGCCAGCAGTTTATGGGCCACTCGGGATTCACCCCTCCACTTT
CASSLWATRDSPLHF
>.|TRBV5-6|TRBJ2-4|.
TGTGCCAGCAGCTTGGGGCAGGGTCAAAACATTCAGTACTTC
CASSLGQGQNIQYF
>TRBD2|TRBV4-1|TRBJ2-3|.
TGCGCCAGCAGCCAAGATCCGGGACTAGGGGGAGATACGCAGTATTTT
CASSQDPGLGGDTQYF
>TRBD1|TRBV4-2|TRBJ1-1|few
TGTGCCAGCAGCCAACAGGGGGGCGAGGACACTGAAGCTTTCTTT
CASSQQGGEDTEAFF
>.|TRBV2|TRBJ1-2|once
TGTGCCAGCAGTCAGGATAACTATGGCTACACCTTC
CASSQDNYGYTF
>TRBD1|TRBV2|TRBJ2-7|.
TGTGCCAGCGACGGACAGGGGCAGCAGTACTTC
CASDGQGQQYF
>.|TRBV30|TRBJ1-2|many
TGTGCCTGGGATTACAGAGCGGGGGGCTACACCTTC
CAWDYRAGGYTF
>.|TRBV5-4|TRBJ1-6|.
TGTGCCAGCAGCTTGAGAGGGGGTAATATTAATTCACCCCTCCACTTT
CASSLRGGNINSPLHF
>.|TRBV5-1|TRBJ2-7|.
TGCGCCAGCTCTGGGGGGGGCAACTACGAGCAGTACTTC
CASSGGGNYEQYF
>TRBD1|TRBV29-1|TRBJ1-6|.
TGCAGCGTTGCCGAGACAGGGAGAAATTCACCCCTCCACTTT
CSVAETGRNSPLHF
>TRBD2|TRBV19|TRBJ2-7|.
TGTGCCAGTAGCCCGGGCACTAGCGGGAGCTACGAGCAGTACTTC
CASSPGTSGSYEQYF
>TRBD1|TRBV15|TRBJ1-4|.
TGTGCCACCAGACTGGGACAGGGGGGTGAAAAACTGTTTTTT
CATRLGQGGEKLFF
>.|TRBV3-1/TRBV3-2|TRBJ1-4|few
TGTGCCAGCGGGGGTCGGGGAGGAGCTTGGGAAAAACTGTTTTTT
CASGGRGGAWEKLFF
>TRBD2|TRBV11-1|TRBJ2-1|.
TGTGCCAGCAGCTTAAAACTAGCGGGAGACCGTGAGCAGTTCTTC
CASSLKLAGDREQFF
>.|TRBV6-5|TRBJ2-1|.
TGTGCCAGCAGTTGGGATAGCGGTGAGCAGTTCTTC
CASSWDSGEQFF
>.|TRBV7-9|TRBJ1-3|.
TGTGCCAGCAGTATGGCAGGCATCTCTGGAAACACCATATATTTT
CASSMAGISGNTIYF
>.|TRBV5-1|TRBJ1-1|.
TGCGCCAGCAGCTTGAACGTAGGAGCTAATGAAGCTTTCTTT
CASSLNVGANEAFF
>.|TRBV7-2|TRBJ1-5|.
TGTGCCAGCAGCTTAGGAGGGTCCGGTCAGCCCCAGCATTTT
CASSLGGSGQPQHF
>.|TRBV4-2|TRBJ1-1|.
TGTGCCAGCAGCCAAGTAATGTGGGGGCAGAACACTGAAGCTTTCTTT
CASSQVMWGQNTEAFF
>.|TRBV5-4|TRBJ2-5|.
TGTGCCAGCAGCGCCATCACCAGGGGCGGCGGAGAGACCCAGTACTTC
CASSAITRGGGETQYF
>.|TRBV12-3/TRBV12-4|TRBJ1-5|.
TGTGCCAGCTCAAGGGGGGGGGATCAGCCCCAGCATTTT
CASSRGGDQPQHF
>.|TRBV29-1|TRBJ1-1|.
TGCAGCGTTGGGGGAGGGGGGTTGAACACTGAAGCTTTCTTT
CSVGGGGLNTEAFF
>.|TRBV29-1|TRBJ2-2|.
TGCAGCGTTGACAGCGGGAACACCGGGGAGCTGTTTTTT
CSVDSGNTGELFF
>.|TRBV10-2|TRBJ1-5|few
TGCGCCAGCAGTGAGAGGGAGAGCAATCAGCCCCAGCATTTT
CASSERESNQPQHF
>TRBD1|TRBV6-5|TRBJ1-2|.
TGTGCCAGCAGTACAGGGGGTAGTGAGCACTATGGCTACACCTTC
CASSTGGSEHYGYTF
>TRBD2|TRBV11-3|TRBJ2-3|once
TGTGCCAGCAGCCCGCGGGGGGGCGGTCGGGCAGATACGCAGTATTTT
CASSPRGGGRADTQYF
>TRBD1|TRBV5-1|TRBJ2-2|.
TGCGCCAGCAGCTTGGGGCAGGGGGCAAATACCGGGGAGCTGTTTTTT
CASSLGQGANTGELFF
>TRBD1|TRBV6-5|TRBJ2-7|.
TGTGCCAGCAGGCGACAGGGGGCAGGCGAGCAGTACTTC
CASRRQGAGEQYF
>TRBD1|TRBV2|TRBJ1-4|few
TGTGCCAGCAGCCTTAGACAGGGGAAGGAAAAACTGTTTTTT
CASSLRQGKEKLFF
>TRBD1|TRBV9|TRBJ1-1|once
TGTGCCAGCGCGAGTAACAGGGGGACTGAAGCTTTCTTT
CASASNRGTEAFF
>TRBD1|TRBV6-5|TRBJ1-1|.
TGTGCCAGCACACAGAAACAGGGGGGGGACACTGAAGCTTTCTTT
CASTQKQGGDTEAFF
>.|TRBV19|TRBJ2-5|.
TGTGCCAGTAGTATAGTGGGAGTGGGGACCCAGTACTTC
CASSIVGVGTQYF
>TRBD1|TRBV11-2|TRBJ1-2|.
TGTGCCAGCAGCAATCCCCCGGCAGGGGGGCATGGCTACACCTTC
CASSNPPAGGHGYTF
>TRBD1|TRBV29-1|TRBJ1-6|.
TGCAGCGCCTCGTCCCCAGGGGGCTCCTCACCCCTCCACTTT
CSASSPGGSSPLHF